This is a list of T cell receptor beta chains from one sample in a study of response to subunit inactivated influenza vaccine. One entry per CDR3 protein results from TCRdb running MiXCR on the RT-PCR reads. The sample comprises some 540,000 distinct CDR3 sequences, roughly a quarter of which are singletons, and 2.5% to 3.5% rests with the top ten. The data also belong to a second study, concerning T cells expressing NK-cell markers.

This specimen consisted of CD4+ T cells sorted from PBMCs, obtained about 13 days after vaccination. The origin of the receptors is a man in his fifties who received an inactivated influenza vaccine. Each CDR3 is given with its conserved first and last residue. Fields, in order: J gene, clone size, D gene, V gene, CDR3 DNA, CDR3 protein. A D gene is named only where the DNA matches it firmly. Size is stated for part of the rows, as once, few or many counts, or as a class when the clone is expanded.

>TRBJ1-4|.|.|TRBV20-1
TGCAGTGCTAGAAGAGGGGGTGAAAAACTGTTTTTT
CSARRGGEKLFF
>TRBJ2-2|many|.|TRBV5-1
TGCGCCAGCAGCAGAAGCGGGTCCCCGAGCACCGGGGAGCTGTTTTTT
CASSRSGSPSTGELFF
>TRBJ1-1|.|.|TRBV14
TGTGCCAGCAGCCATGGGACTCCCGGGGAAGCTTTCTTT
CASSHGTPGEAFF
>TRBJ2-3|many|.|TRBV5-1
TGCGCCAGCAGCTTATCAGGACCTAGCACAGATACGCAGTATTTT
CASSLSGPSTDTQYF
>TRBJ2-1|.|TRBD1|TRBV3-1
TGTGCCAGCAGCCAAATGACAGGGGCTGCCTACAATGAGCAGTTCTTC
CASSQMTGAAYNEQFF
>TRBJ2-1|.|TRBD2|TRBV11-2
TGTGCCAGCAGCCCCCTAGCGGGGGGGTGGAATGAGCAGTTCTTC
CASSPLAGGWNEQFF
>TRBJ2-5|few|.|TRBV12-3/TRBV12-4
TGTGCCAGCAGGCAGGGGGAGACCCAGTACTTC
CASRQGETQYF
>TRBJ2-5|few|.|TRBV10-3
TGTGCCATCAGTGAGGGGACCCTTGGGACCCAGTACTTC
CAISEGTLGTQYF
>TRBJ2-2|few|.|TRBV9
TGTGCCAGCAGCGTAGGAGTAGAGGGATATGTCACCGGGGAGCTGTTTTTT
CASSVGVEGYVTGELFF
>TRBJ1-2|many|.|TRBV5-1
TGCGCCAGCAGCTTCGGGGGAGAAAACTATGGCTACACCTTC
CASSFGGENYGYTF
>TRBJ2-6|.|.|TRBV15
TGTGCCACCAGTCTTTACTCTGGGGCCAACGTCCTGACTTTC
CATSLYSGANVLTF
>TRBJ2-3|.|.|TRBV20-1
TGCAGTGCTAGGATGTCGGGAGATCATAGAGATACGCAGTATTTT
CSARMSGDHRDTQYF